This note documents a single T cell receptor beta chain sequence. Antigen: not known. Germline V lookup: CDR1 SGHNT, CDR2 YYREEE (reference sequence). This CDR3 comprises 13 residues. With 0 bases removed from V and 7 bases from J, the gap between germline ends came to 11 bases. The data are from a study of cytomegalovirus exposure and HLA in healthy donors. Findings and caveats of the study: Most TCR sequences proved rare, with some public TCRs found in many donors. A list of 150 or so TCR beta chains associated with cytomegalovirus was given. Per published reports, the classifier diagnosed cytomegalovirus status with high specificity and sensitivity.

Data came from immunoSEQ multiplex PCR; TCRdb stores just in-frame clones and leaves some out. The sample includes over 110,000 clones, roughly nine tenths of them seen just once. Donors were drawn from the 120-subject validation cohort, separate from the 666-subject first cohort. The clonotype was recovered from a man aged 18-30 years in good health and CMV-seronegative. V usage is TRBV5-4 and J usage is TRBJ2-7; D may be TRBD1 (6 bases). Sequencing was done on a sample of PBMCs. The CDR3 here is CASSLGQAVEQYF. The CDR3 nucleotides read TGTGCCAGCAGCTTGGGACAGGCGGTGGAGCAGTACTTC.